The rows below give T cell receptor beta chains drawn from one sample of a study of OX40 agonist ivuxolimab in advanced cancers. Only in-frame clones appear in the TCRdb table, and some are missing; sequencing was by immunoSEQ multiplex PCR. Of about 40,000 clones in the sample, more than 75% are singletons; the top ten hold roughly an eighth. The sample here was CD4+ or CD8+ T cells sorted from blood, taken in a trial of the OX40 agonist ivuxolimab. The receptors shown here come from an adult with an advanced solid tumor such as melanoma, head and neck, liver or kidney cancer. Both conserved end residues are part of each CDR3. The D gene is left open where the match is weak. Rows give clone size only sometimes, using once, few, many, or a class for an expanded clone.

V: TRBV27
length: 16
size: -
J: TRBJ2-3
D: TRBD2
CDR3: CASSVLAGSSTDTQYF
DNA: TGTGCCAGCAGCGTCCTAGCGGGGAGTAGCACAGATACGCAGTATTTT

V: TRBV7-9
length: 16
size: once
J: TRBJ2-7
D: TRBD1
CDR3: CASSPGTGWSLYEQYF
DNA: TGTGCCAGCAGCCCGGGGACAGGGTGGTCTCTATACGAGCAGTACTTC

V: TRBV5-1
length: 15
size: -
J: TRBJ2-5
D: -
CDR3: CASSLRGAYQETQYF
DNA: TGCGCCAGCAGCTTGCGGGGGGCGTACCAAGAGACCCAGTACTTC

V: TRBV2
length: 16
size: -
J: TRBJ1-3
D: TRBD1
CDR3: CASSEANQGAGNTIYF
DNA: TGTGCCAGCAGTGAAGCGAATCAGGGGGCTGGAAACACCATATATTTT

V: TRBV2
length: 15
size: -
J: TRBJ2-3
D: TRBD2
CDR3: CASSPLAGFTDTQYF
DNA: TGTGCCAGCAGTCCGCTAGCGGGATTCACAGATACGCAGTATTTT

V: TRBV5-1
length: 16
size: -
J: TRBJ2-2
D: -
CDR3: CASSLFKTPNTGELFF
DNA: TGCGCCAGCAGCTTGTTCAAAACACCGAACACCGGGGAGCTGTTTTTT

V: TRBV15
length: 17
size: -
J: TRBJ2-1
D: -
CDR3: CATSRDSSSGIYNEQFF
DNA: TGTGCCACCAGCAGAGATTCGTCCAGCGGAATTTACAATGAGCAGTTCTTC

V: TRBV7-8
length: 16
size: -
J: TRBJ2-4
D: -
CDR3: CASTSGAWEGKNIQYF
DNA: TGTGCCAGCACCTCGGGGGCTTGGGAGGGCAAAAACATTCAGTACTTC

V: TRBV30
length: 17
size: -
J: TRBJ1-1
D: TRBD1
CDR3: CAWSATTRQGRGTEAFF
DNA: TGTGCCTGGAGCGCAACCACCAGACAGGGACGAGGGACTGAAGCTTTCTTT

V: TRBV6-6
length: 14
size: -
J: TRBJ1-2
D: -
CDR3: CASRDAAGAHGYTF
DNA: TGTGCCAGCAGGGACGCGGCGGGGGCTCATGGCTACACCTTC

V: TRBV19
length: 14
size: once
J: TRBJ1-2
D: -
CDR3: CASSPASGGYGYTF
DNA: TGTGCCAGTAGTCCCGCCTCTGGGGGCTATGGCTACACCTTC

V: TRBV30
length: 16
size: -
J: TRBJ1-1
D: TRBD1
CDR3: CAWSIPPDRMNTEAFF
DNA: TGTGCCTGGAGTATCCCCCCGGACAGGATGAACACTGAAGCTTTCTTT